Below, 14 T cell receptor beta chains from the same sample are listed, as sequenced in a study of T cells in Graves' hyperthyroidism and ophthalmopathy. Amplified TCR beta CDR3 regions derived from RNA transcripts. Using the HTBI primer set, a first-round RT-PCR was run on the TCR CDR3. MiXCR, applied by TCRdb to the multiplex PCR reads, yields one record per CDR3 protein. The sample carries a few hundred thousand distinct CDR3 sequences, around 20% recorded once. The specimen was blood. The receptors shown here come from a man aged 45-60 years with Graves' ophthalmopathy.

This clonotype was counted ten times or more. The V and J genes are TRBV28 and TRBJ1-5; 11 bases align to TRBD1. Losses at the gene ends were 2 bases for V and 4 bases for J; bases not matched to a gene: 10. Germline CDR1 MDHEN, CDR2 SYDVKM. This CDR3 spans 18 amino acids. The CDR3 nucleotides read TGTGCCAGCAGTTTAGAGAGGACAGGGGGCTACTCTAATCAGCCCCAGCATTTT. It codes for CASSLERTGGYSNQPQHF.

This clonotype was counted many times. The genes are TRBV11-2 and TRBJ2-1, with D maybe TRBD1 (7 bases). Germline V CDR1 and CDR2: SGHAT, FQNNGV. The CDR3 contains 16 residues. The V end lost 1 base, the J end lost 2 bases, and 12 bases lay between the germline ends. CDR3 protein: CASSLVGGQTYNEQFF. In DNA, the CDR3 is TGTGCCAGCAGCTTAGTCGGGGGACAGACCTACAATGAGCAGTTCTTC.

This clonotype was observed a handful of times. The CDR3 sequence is CSSSSGRVSYEQYF. CDR3 sequence (DNA): TGCAGTTCTTCTAGCGGGAGAGTCTCCTACGAGCAGTACTTC. The genes are TRBV20-1 and TRBJ2-7, with TRBD2 identical over 10 bases. V shed 8 bases, J shed 0 bases, and the junction held 7 bases outside the gene matches. Germline V gene lookup returns CDR1 DFQATT and CDR2 SNEGSKA (reference sequence). The CDR3 loop spans 14 amino acids.

The rearrangement uses TRBV7-2 and TRBJ2-5; TRBD1 agrees at 9 bases. Germline values: CDR1 SGHTA, CDR2 FQGNSA. Trimming removed 5 bases from V and 5 bases from J; junction bases left unmatched: 6. CDR3 length: 14 amino acids. The CDR3 sequence is CASSTRQGGETQYF. The DNA of the CDR3 is TGTGCCAGCAGCACGCGACAGGGGGGGGAGACCCAGTACTTC.

The chain employs TRBV5-1 and TRBJ2-3; 10 bases are shared with TRBD1. The CDR3 length is 17 residues. V was pared by 5 bases and J by 4 bases, with 13 bases of the junction left unmatched. Germline V lookup: CDR1 SGHRS, CDR2 YFSETQ. The CDR3 spells CASSWGQGLASSDTQYF. CDR3 DNA: TGCGCCAGCAGTTGGGGACAGGGGCTTGCTTCCTCAGATACGCAGTATTTT.

Many counts were recorded for this clonotype. The rearrangement links TRBV5-6 to TRBJ2-4, with 15 bases identical to TRBD2. The CDR3 is 22 amino acids. The germline CDR1 and CDR2 sequences are SGHDT and YYEEEE. V was pared by 4 bases and J by 2 bases, with 19 bases of the junction left unmatched. The CDR3 DNA is TGTGCCAGCAGCCCTTCGACAGGGACCGGGACTAGCGGGAGGAGGCCCAAAAACATTCAGTACTTC. Translating it yields CASSPSTGTGTSGRRPKNIQYF.

The rearrangement joins TRBV28 to TRBJ1-4; 10 bases fit TRBD1. Unmatched junction bases numbered 8, after V lost 1 base and J lost 3 bases. Germline CDR1 MDHEN, CDR2 SYDVKM. The CDR3 extends over 18 amino acids. The CDR3 loop is CASSLSTGGTASNEKLFF. DNA for the CDR3: TGTGCCAGCAGTTTATCGACAGGGGGCACAGCTTCTAATGAAAAACTGTTTTTT.

Comments on this clonotype: A much larger clone differs from this one at a single base, so this may be a read error. It is likely a read error, because the conserved phenylalanine at the end of the CDR3 is missing. The chain recombines TRBV28 with TRBJ2-7; 11 bases match TRBD2. The CDR3 totals 14 residues. V gave up 10 bases and J gave up 1 base; unmatched junction bases: 6. CDR1 is MDHEN and CDR2 is SYDVKM in the germline V gene. The CDR3 bases are TGTGCCACCCGATCTAGCGGGAGGTCCTACGAGCAGTACTCC. Amino acids: CATRSSGRSYEQYS.

The chain employs TRBV11-2 and TRBJ2-6, with 8 bases fitting TRBD1. Germline V gene sequence: CDR1 SGHAT, CDR2 FQNNGV. The V gene end was trimmed by 3 bases and the J gene end by 5 bases; junction bases not matched to a gene: 6. The CDR3 is made up of 16 amino acids. This chain's CDR3 is CASSFRGQVRANVLTF. For the CDR3, the DNA is TGTGCCAGCAGCTTTAGGGGACAGGTCCGGGCCAACGTCCTGACTTTC. The variable domain in full, completed from reference TRBV11-2 and TRBJ2-6, reads EAGVAQSPRYKIIEKRQSVAFWCNPISGHATLYWYQQILGQGPKLLIQFQNNGVVDDSQLPKDRFSAERLKGVDSTLKIQPAKLEDSAVYLCASSFRGQVRANVLTFGAGSRLTVL.

This sequence joins TRBV11-2 and TRBJ1-6; 7 nucleotides align to TRBD1. The CDR3 runs to 16 residues. From germline, CDR1 is SGHAT and CDR2 FQNNGV. The junction had 10 bases not matched to a gene; V was cut back by 5 bases and J by 6 bases. The CDR3 DNA reads TGTGCCAGCAGCGTCACAGGGGTCTTAAGTAATTCACCCCTCCACTTT. Protein sequence: CASSVTGVLSNSPLHF.

This clonotype was picked up a small number of times. This chain links TRBV24-1 with TRBJ2-2; a possible D gene is TRBD1 (5 bases). The CDR3 consists of 15 residues. Germline CDR1 is KGHDR and CDR2 is SFDVKD. V lost 5 bases, J lost 4 bases, and 13 bases lay in between. As DNA, the CDR3 is TGTGCCACCAGTGCATTAGGGGCTAGCACCGGGGAGCTGTTTTTT. Residues: CATSALGASTGELFF.

This clonotype was detected only a few times. The chain combines TRBV5-6 with TRBJ2-5, with D perhaps TRBD1 (5 bases). Germline lookup yields CDR1 SGHDT and CDR2 YYEEEE. Deletions cut 3 bases from V and 4 bases from J, with 13 bases between. The CDR3 length is 14 residues. The CDR3 is CASSSTGTRETQYF. The CDR3 nucleotides are TGTGCCAGCAGCTCTACAGGTACTCGAGAGACCCAGTACTTC. Combining the CDR3 with reference TRBV5-6 and TRBJ2-5 gives the whole variable domain DAGVTQSPTHLIKTRGQQVTLRCSPKSGHDTVSWYQQALGQGPQFIFQYYEEEERQRGNFPDRFSGHQFPNYSSELNVNALLLGDSALYLCASSSTGTRETQYFGPGTRLLVL.

The chain is built from TRBV12-3 or TRBV12-4 and TRBJ2-1, with D possibly being TRBD2 (6 bases). CDR3 length equals 14 residues. The ends were cut back, 5 bases at V and 4 bases at J, with 12 bases in the middle. For the CDR3, the DNA is TGTGCCAGCAGTACGAATAGCGGATACAATGAGCAGTTCTTC. It translates to CASSTNSGYNEQFF.

This clonotype was seen only a few times. V usage is TRBV2 and J usage is TRBJ2-2, with D possibly being TRBD2 (6 bases). Germline CDR1 and CDR2: SNHLY and FYNNEI. V lost 2 bases, J lost 5 bases, and 15 bases lay in between. The CDR3 loop spans 16 amino acids. DNA for the CDR3: TGTGCCAGCAGTGAACAAGCGGGCAGGGTAACCGGGGAGCTGTTTTTT. The encoded protein is CASSEQAGRVTGELFF. The full variable domain, with the rest looked up from reference TRBV2 and TRBJ2-2, is EPEVTQTPSHQVTQMGQEVILRCVPISNHLYFYWYRQILGQKVEFLVSFYNNEISEKSEIFDDQFSVERPDGSNFTLKIRSTKLEDSAMYFCASSEQAGRVTGELFFGEGSRLTVL.